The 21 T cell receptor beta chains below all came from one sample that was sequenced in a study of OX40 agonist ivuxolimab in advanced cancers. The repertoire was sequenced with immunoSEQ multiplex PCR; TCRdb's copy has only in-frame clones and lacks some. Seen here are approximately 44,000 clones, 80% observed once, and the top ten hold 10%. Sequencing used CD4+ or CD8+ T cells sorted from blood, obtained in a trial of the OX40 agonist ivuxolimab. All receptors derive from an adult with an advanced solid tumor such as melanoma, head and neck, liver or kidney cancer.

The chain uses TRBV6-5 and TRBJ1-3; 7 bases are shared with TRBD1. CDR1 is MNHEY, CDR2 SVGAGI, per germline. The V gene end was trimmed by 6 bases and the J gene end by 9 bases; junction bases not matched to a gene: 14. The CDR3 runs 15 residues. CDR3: CASSPRTGTWGTIYF. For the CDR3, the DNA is TGTGCCAGCAGCCCGAGGACAGGAACTTGGGGCACCATATATTTT.

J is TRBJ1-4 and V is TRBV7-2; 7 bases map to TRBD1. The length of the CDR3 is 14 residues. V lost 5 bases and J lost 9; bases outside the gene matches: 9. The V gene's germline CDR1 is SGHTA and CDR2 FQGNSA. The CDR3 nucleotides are TGTGCCAGCAGCCAGGGGGGGGGCACGAAAAAACTGTTTTTT. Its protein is CASSQGGGTKKLFF.

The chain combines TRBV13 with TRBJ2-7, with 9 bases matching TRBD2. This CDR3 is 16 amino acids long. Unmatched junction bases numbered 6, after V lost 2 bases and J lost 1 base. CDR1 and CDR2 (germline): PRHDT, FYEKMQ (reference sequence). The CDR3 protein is CASSLTLGLASYEQYF. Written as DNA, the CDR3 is TGTGCCAGCAGCTTAACACTCGGACTAGCGTCCTACGAGCAGTACTTC.

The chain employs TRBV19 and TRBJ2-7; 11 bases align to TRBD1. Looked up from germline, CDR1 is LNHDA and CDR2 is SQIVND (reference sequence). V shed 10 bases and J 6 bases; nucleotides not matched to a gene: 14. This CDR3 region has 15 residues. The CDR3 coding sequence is TGTGCCACCAGGCAGGACAGGGGGCGAACCGCCGAGCAGTACTTC. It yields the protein CATRQDRGRTAEQYF.

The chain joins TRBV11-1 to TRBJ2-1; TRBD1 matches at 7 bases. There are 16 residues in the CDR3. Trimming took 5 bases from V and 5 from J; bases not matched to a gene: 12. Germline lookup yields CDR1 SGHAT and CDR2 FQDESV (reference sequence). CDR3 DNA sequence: TGTGCCAGCAGCGGTTTTGACAGGGCGCTGAACAATGAGCAGTTCTTC. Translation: CASSGFDRALNNEQFF.

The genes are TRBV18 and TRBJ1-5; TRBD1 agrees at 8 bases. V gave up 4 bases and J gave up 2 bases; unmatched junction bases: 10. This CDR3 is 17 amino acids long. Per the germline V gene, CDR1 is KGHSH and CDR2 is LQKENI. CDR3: CASSLYQTGVGNQPQHF. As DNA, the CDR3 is TGTGCCAGCTCACTTTACCAGACAGGGGTCGGCAATCAGCCCCAGCATTTT. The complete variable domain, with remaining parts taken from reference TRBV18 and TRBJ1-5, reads NAGVMQNPRHLVRRRGQEARLRCSPMKGHSHVYWYRQLPEEGLKFMVYLQKENIIDESGMPKERFSAEFPKEGPSILRIQQVVRGDSAAYFCASSLYQTGVGNQPQHFGDGTRLSIL.

CDR3 in DNA: TGTGCCAGCAGCGTCGGTGGGGCCAACGTCCTGACTTTC. The encoded protein is CASSVGGANVLTF. The rearrangement links TRBV5-4 to TRBJ2-6; no firm D call. V lost 4 bases and J lost 3, with 5 bases in between. Germline values: CDR1 SGHNT, CDR2 YYREEE (reference sequence). This CDR3 has 13 amino acids.

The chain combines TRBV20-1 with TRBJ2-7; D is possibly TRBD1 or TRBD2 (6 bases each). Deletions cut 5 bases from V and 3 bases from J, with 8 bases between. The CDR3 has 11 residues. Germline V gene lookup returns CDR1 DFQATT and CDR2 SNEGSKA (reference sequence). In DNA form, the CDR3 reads TGCAGTGCTGGGGGGCTCTACGAGCAGTACTTC. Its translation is CSAGGLYEQYF.

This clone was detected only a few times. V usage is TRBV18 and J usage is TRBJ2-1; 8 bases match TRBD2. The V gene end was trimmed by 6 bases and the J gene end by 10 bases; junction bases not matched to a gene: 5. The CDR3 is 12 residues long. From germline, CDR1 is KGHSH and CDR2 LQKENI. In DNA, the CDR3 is TGTGCCAGCTCTCCTGGACTAGCCGAGCAGTTCTTC. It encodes CASSPGLAEQFF. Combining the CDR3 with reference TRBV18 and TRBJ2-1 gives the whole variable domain NAGVMQNPRHLVRRRGQEARLRCSPMKGHSHVYWYRQLPEEGLKFMVYLQKENIIDESGMPKERFSAEFPKEGPSILRIQQVVRGDSAAYFCASSPGLAEQFFGPGTRLTVL.

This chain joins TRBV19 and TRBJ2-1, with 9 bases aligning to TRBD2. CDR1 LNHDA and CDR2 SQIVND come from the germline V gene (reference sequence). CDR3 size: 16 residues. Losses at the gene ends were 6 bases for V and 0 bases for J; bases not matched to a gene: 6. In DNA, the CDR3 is TGTGCCAGTAGACCTAGCGGGACCCGCTCCTACAATGAGCAGTTCTTC. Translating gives CASRPSGTRSYNEQFF.

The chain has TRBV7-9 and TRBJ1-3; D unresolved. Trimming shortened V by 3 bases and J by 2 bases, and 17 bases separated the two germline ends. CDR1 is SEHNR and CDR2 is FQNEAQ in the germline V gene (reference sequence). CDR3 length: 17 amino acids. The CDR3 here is CASSFPKPGVTGNTIYF. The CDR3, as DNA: TGTGCCAGCAGCTTTCCCAAGCCGGGTGTGACTGGAAACACCATATATTTT.

The CDR3 is CASSVAPANTEAFF. CDR3 sequence (DNA): TGTGCCAGCAGCGTAGCTCCGGCTAACACTGAAGCTTTCTTT. V usage is TRBV9 and J usage is TRBJ1-1, with unresolved D. This CDR3 contains 14 residues. Deletions cut 0 bases from V and 2 bases from J, with 8 bases between. CDR1 and CDR2 (germline): SGDLS, YYNGEE.

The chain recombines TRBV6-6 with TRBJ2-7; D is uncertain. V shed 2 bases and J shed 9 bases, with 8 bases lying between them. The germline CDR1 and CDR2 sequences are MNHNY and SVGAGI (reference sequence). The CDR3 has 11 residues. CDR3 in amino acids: CASSYGRGQYF. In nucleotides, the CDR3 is TGTGCCAGCAGTTACGGGCGCGGGCAGTACTTC.

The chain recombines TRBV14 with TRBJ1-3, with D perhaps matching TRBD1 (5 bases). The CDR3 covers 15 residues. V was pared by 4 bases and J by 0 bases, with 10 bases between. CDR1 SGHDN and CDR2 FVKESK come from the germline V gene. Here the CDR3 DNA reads TGTGCCAGCAGCCTCCTGACAGCCTCTGGAAACACCATATATTTT. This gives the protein CASSLLTASGNTIYF.

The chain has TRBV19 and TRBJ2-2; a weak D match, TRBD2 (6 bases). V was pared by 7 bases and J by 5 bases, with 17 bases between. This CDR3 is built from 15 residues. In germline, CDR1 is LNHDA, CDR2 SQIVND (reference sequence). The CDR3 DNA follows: TGTGCCAGTATCGCACATCGCGGGGAGACCGGGGAGCTGTTTTTT. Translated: CASIAHRGETGELFF.

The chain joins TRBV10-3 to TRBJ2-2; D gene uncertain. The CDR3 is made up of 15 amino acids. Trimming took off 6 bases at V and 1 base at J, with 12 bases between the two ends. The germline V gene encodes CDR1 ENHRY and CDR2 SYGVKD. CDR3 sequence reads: CAIRVIGRNTGELFF. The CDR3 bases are TGTGCCATCAGAGTCATTGGACGGAACACCGGGGAGCTGTTTTTT.

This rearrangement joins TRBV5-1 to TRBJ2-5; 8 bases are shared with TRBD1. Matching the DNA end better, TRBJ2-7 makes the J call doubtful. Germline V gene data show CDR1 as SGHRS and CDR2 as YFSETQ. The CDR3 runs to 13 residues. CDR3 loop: CASSLGQGTEQYF. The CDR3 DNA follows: TGCGCCAGCAGCTTGGGACAGGGGACCGAGCAGTACTTC.

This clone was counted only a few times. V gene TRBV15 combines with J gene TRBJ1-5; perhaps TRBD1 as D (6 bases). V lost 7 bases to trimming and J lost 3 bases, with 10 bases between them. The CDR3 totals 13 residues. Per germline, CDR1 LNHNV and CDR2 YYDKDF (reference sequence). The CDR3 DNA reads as TGTGCCACCACAGGGGAGGCCAATCAGCCCCAGCATTTT. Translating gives CATTGEANQPQHF.

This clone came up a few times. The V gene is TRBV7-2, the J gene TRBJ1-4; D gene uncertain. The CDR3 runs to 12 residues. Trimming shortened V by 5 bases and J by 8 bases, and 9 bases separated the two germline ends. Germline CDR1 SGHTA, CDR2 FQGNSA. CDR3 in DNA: TGTGCCAGCAGCCAGGACCGGGAAAAACTGTTTTTT. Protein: CASSQDREKLFF.

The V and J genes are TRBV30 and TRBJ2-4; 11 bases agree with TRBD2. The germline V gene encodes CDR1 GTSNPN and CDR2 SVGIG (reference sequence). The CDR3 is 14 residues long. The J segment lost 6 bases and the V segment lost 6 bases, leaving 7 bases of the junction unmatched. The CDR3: CACPGLAGPNIQYF. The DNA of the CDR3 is TGTGCCTGTCCCGGACTAGCGGGCCCAAACATTCAGTACTTC.

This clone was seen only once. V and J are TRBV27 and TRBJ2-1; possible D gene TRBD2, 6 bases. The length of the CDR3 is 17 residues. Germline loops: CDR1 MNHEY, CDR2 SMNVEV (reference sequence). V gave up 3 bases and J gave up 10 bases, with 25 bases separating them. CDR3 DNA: TGTGCCAGCAGTTTTGGGACTCGGGACCGGCTGAATGAAGAGCAGTTCTTC. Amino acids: CASSFGTRDRLNEEQFF.